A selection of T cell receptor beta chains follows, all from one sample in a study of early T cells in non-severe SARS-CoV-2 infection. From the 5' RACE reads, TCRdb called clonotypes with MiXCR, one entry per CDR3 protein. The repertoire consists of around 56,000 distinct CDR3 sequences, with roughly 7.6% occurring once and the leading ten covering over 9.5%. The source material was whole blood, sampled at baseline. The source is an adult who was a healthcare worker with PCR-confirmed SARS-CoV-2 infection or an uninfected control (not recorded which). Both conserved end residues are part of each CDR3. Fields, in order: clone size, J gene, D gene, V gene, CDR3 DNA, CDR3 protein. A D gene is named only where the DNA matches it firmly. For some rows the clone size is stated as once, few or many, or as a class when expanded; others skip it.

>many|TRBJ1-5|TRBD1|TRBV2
TGTGCCAGCACCTTGACAGGGGGAAGCAATCAGCCCCAGCATTTT
CASTLTGGSNQPQHF
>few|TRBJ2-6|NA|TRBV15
TGTGCCACCAGCAGAGATCCAGGGGCCAACGTCCTGACTTTC
CATSRDPGANVLTF
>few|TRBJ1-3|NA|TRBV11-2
TGTGCCAGCAGCTTAACGGGGCCGAGCTCTGGAAACACCATATATTTT
CASSLTGPSSGNTIYF
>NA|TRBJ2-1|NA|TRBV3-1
TGTGCCAGTAACAGTCCCGGCCGCTACAATGAGCAGTTCTTC
CASNSPGRYNEQFF
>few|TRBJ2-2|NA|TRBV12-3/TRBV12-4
TGTGCCAGCAGCTGGGGGTATACGACCGGGGAGCTGTTTTTT
CASSWGYTTGELFF
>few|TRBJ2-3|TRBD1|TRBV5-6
TGTGCCAGCAGCTTGACCAGGGGGTCGGATACGCAGTATTTT
CASSLTRGSDTQYF
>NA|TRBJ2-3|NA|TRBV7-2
TGTGCCAGCAGATCCGGCCTAGCCACAGATACGCAGTATTTT
CASRSGLATDTQYF
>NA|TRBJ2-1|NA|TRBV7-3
TGTGCCAGCGGCCCTGAGGGGCTTCTTCAAAATGAGCAGTTCTTC
CASGPEGLLQNEQFF
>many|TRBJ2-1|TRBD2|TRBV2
TGTGCCAGCTCCCGGGAGGGCAATAGGGGTGAGCAGTTCTTC
CASSREGNRGEQFF
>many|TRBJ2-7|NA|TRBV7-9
TGTGCCAGCAGCCCGACGTCCTACGAGCAGTACTTC
CASSPTSYEQYF
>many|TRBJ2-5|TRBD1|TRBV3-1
TGTGCCAGCAGCACCCTCATCAGACAGGGCGCCGAGACCCAGTACTTC
CASSTLIRQGAETQYF
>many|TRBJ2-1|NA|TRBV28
TGTGCCAGCAGCCCGGACAGCTACTACAATGAGCAGTTCTTC
CASSPDSYYNEQFF
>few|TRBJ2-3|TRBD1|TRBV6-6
TGTGCCAGCAGTTACGGCGGTGCGACAGGGGGAACAGATACGCAGTATTTT
CASSYGGATGGTDTQYF
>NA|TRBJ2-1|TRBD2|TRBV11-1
TGTGCCAGCAGCTTCCTAGCGGGGATGGTGTCCACCGAGCAGTTCTTC
CASSFLAGMVSTEQFF
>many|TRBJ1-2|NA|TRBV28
TGTGCCAGTCAGAGGGTAACGGGTGCCTATGGCTACACCTTC
CASQRVTGAYGYTF
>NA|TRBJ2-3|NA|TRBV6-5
TGTGCCAGCAGTTACCGTGGGGGATTTACAGATACGCAGTATTTT
CASSYRGGFTDTQYF
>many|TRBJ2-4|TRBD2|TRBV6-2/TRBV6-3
TGTGCCAGCAGTTACTACGCGGGAGGCCAGTACTTC
CASSYYAGGQYF
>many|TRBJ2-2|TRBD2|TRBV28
TGTGCCAGCAGTTTAAGGGCCCTAGCGGGCTCCCCTGGGGAGCTGTTTTTT
CASSLRALAGSPGELFF
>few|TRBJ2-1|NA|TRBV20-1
TGCAGTGCTAGAGAGCGTCGCACCATCTCCTACAATGAGCAGTTCTTC
CSARERRTISYNEQFF
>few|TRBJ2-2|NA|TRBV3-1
TGTGCCAGCAGCCAAGATGGATCCGGGGAGCTGTTTTTT
CASSQDGSGELFF
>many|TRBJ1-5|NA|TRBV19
TGTGCCAGTACCCCAGCGGGGATTCAGCCCCAGCATTTT
CASTPAGIQPQHF
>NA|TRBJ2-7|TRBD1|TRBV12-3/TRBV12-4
TGTGCCAGCAGTTTGTCAGGGGGCAAACCTTACGAGCAGTACTTC
CASSLSGGKPYEQYF
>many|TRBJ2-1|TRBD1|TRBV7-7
TGTGCCAGCAGCCCGACTACAGGGGGCGCGTACAATGAGCAGTTCTTC
CASSPTTGGAYNEQFF
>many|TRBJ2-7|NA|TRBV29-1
TGCAGCGCGCTCACCAAGACCCCAGGAAGATCCTACGAGCAGTACTTC
CSALTKTPGRSYEQYF
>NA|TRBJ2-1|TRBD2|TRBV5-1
TGCGCCAGCAGGCAGACTGGACTAGCTGGGATCTATGAGCAGTTCTTC
CASRQTGLAGIYEQFF
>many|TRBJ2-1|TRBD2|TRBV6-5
TGTGCCAGCAGTCCCAGCGGGGTTACCTACAATGAGCAGTTCTTC
CASSPSGVTYNEQFF